These 6 T cell receptor beta chains originate from one sample sequenced in a study of blood T cells in healthy people across ages. A second about 7 to 11 cycle PCR used barcoded and J-beta primers. TCRdb fed the 5' RACE reads into MiXCR, producing one record per CDR3 protein. The sample lists about 1.1 million distinct CDR3 sequences, under 40% occurring once. The sequencing sample was made of blood. All receptors come from a young man in good health.

The chain couples TRBV20-1 to TRBJ2-7; possible D gene TRBD2, 6 bases. The CDR3 sequence is 14 residues long. Trimming cost V 3 bases and J 4 bases, with 16 bases left between them. Germline V gene lookup returns CDR1 DFQATT and CDR2 SNEGSKA (reference sequence). The CDR3 DNA follows: TGCAGTGCTAGGGGTAGGGCAGGAGGGTACGAGCAGTACTTC. This translates into CSARGRAGGYEQYF.

This clonotype was seen only once. A read error may explain this, as a much larger clone is one base away. V and J are TRBV28 and TRBJ2-3; D is perhaps TRBD2 (5 bases). The germline V gene encodes CDR1 MDHEN and CDR2 SYDVKM. This CDR3 is 14 amino acids long. The V gene lost 5 bases and the J gene lost 8 bases, with 17 bases spanning the gap. Here the CDR3 reads CASSVETTRGTQYF. The CDR3 DNA reads as TGTGCCAGCAGTGTTGAGACCACTCGGGGTACGCAGTATTTT.

This rearrangement joins TRBV12-3 or TRBV12-4 to TRBJ1-1; D is unclear. CDR3 length: 14 residues. With 7 bases removed from V and 1 base from J, the gap between germline ends came to 13 bases. The chain's CDR3 is CASKGQLGNTEAFF. The CDR3 DNA reads TGTGCCAGCAAGGGCCAGCTGGGGAACACTGAAGCTTTCTTT.

This CDR3 is CAWSVRQGAGDTQYF. As DNA, the CDR3 is TGTGCCTGGAGTGTACGCCAGGGGGCTGGAGATACGCAGTATTTT. The V and J genes are TRBV30 and TRBJ2-3; 8 bases are shared with TRBD1. Germline V gives CDR1 GTSNPN, CDR2 SVGIG (reference sequence). Unmatched junction bases numbered 7, after V lost 0 bases and J lost 5 bases. This CDR3 is built from 15 residues.

The chain has TRBV7-8 and TRBJ1-1; possibly TRBD1 for D (5 bases). Germline V gene lookup returns CDR1 SGHVS and CDR2 FQNEAQ. The CDR3 totals 14 residues. V was pared by 5 bases and J by 1 base, with 11 bases between. The CDR3 nucleotides are TGTGCCAGCAGCACAGGAGGGAGGAACACTGAAGCTTTCTTT. This gives the protein CASSTGGRNTEAFF.

This chain uses TRBV20-1 with TRBJ2-1; D is possibly TRBD2 (6 bases). From germline, CDR1 is DFQATT and CDR2 SNEGSKA (reference sequence). The CDR3 has 13 residues. This chain's CDR3 is CSAPAGRYNEQFF. Written as DNA, the CDR3 is TGCAGCGCCCCGGCAGGGAGGTACAATGAGCAGTTCTTC.